This TCR beta chain was recovered during a study of cytomegalovirus exposure and HLA in healthy donors. Libraries were prepared by immunoSEQ multiplex PCR; TCRdb keeps only in-frame clonotypes and omits some of them. This sample has more than 100,000 clones; 88% occur once, and the top ten carry 1.4% to 1.5%. The CDR3 extends over 16 amino acids. The source of this sequence is a man aged 25 to 45 in good health and CMV-seronegative. Sequences were obtained from PBMCs. The chain combines TRBV21-1 with TRBJ2-2; no check of the table's D call, TRBD2, against the DNA was made. TRBV21-1 is annotated as a pseudogene. The CDR3 region has the DNA TGTGCCAGCAGCAATGTGCGGGAGGCCGTCGGCGGGGAGCTGTTTTTT. It yields the protein CASSNVREAVGGELFF.